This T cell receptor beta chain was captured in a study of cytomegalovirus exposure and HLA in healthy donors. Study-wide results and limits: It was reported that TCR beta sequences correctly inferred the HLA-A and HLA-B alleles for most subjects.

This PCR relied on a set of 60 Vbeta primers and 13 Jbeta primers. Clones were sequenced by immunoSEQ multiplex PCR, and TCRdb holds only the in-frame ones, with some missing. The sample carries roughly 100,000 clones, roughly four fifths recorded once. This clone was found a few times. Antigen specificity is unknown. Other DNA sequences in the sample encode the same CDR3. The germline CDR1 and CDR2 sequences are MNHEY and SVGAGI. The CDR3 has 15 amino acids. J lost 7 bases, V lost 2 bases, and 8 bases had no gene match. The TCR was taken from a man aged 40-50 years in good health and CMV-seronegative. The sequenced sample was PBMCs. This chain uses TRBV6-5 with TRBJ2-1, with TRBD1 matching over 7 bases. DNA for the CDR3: TGTGCCAGCAGTTACGAGAGACAGGGCAGGAATGAGCAGTTCTTC. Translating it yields CASSYERQGRNEQFF.